This T cell receptor (beta chain) was sequenced in a study of T cell clonotyping in hematopoietic cell transplantation. Whole-study findings and limits: Few recipient clonotypes overlapped donors; over 97% were de novo at given depth. Recipient TCR diversity dropped after transplant; expanded clonotypes rose from day 30 to 180. CD4 and CD8 repertoire contributions could not be separated without sorting.

The V and J ends lost 1 base and 5 bases respectively, with 15 bases between them. This CDR3 comprises 16 residues. Germline CDR1 reads SGHNT; CDR2 reads YYREEE (reference sequence). The data were produced by immunoSEQ multiplex PCR, yet TCRdb's version contains in-frame clones alone and is incomplete. The top ten hold around 0.81% of the sample, which has 40,000 to 55,000 clones, roughly 94% seen once. Details on this clone: Its antigen remains unknown.

V is TRBV5-4 and J is TRBJ2-2; the D gene is possibly TRBD1 (6 bases). The sequencing input was peripheral blood mononuclear cells. This clonotype was obtained from a woman in her forties or fifties in good health. Some clones in this sample may be carry-over from other donors' samples. The CDR3 loop reads CASSLISGRGTGELFF. In nucleotides, the CDR3 is TGTGCCAGCAGCTTGATCTCCGGCAGGGGAACCGGGGAGCTGTTTTTT.